This TCR beta chain was identified during a study of identical twins. TCRdb re-analysed the 5' RACE reads in MiXCR, keeping a single row per CDR3 protein. The sample includes 450,000 or so distinct CDR3 sequences, 20% to 25% seen only once; the top ten take about 2.7%. A word on this clonotype: The antigen remains undetermined.

The study's findings and limits: Cord blood beta clonotypes that were abundant carried fewer insertions, and memory repertoires showed no such trend.

The same data also contributed to another study, on T cells expressing NK-cell markers. This second study notes: Most of the eight sequenced donors were HCMV-seropositive; one was seronegative. Dominant NKG2C+ clonotype frequencies of roughly 1.0-8% of CD8+ T cells were measured in six or seven donors.

The TCR comes from a woman aged 18-30 years in good health. The material sequenced was CD4+ T cells sorted from blood.

In DNA, the CDR3 is TGTGCCAGCAGTTACGCGACCCGAACCCCGACCGGGGAGCTGTTTTTT. Its translation is CASSYATRTPTGELFF. This chain joins TRBV6-2 or TRBV6-3 and TRBJ2-2; D unclear. Germline V gives CDR1 MNHEY, CDR2 SVGEGT. This CDR3 spans 16 amino acids. Trimming pared 2 bases from V and 5 bases from J, leaving 15 bases between.